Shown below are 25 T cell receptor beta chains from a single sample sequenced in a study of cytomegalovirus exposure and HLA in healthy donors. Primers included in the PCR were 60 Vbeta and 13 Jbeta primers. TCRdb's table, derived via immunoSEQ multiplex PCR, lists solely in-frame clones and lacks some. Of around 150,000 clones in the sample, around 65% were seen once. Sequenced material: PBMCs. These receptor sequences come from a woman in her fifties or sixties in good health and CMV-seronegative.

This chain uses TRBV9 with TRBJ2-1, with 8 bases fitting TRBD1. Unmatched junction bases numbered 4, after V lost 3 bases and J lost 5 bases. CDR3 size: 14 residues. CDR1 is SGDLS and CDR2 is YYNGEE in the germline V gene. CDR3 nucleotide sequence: TGTGCCAGCAGCGGGGACAGGCCTGACAATGAGCAGTTCTTC. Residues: CASSGDRPDNEQFF.

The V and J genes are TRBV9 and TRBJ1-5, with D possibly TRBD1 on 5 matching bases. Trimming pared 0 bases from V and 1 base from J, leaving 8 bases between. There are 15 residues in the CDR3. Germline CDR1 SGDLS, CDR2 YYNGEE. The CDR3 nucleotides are TGTGCCAGCAGCGTAGGGCGGGACAGCAATCAGCCCCAGCATTTT. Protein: CASSVGRDSNQPQHF.

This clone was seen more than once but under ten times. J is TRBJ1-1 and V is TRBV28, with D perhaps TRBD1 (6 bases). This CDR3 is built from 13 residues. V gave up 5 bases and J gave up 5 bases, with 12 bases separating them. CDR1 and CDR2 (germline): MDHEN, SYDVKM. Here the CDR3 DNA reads TGTGCCAGCAGTGAAACAGGGTGGACTGAAGCTTTCTTT. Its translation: CASSETGWTEAFF.

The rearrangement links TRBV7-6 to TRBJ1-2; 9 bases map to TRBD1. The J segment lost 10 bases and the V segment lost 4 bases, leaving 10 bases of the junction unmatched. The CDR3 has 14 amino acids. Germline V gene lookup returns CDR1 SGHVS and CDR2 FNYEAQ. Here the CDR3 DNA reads TGTGCCAGCAGCTCGGGACAGGGAGGAACGTCCTACACCTTC. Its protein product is CASSSGQGGTSYTF.

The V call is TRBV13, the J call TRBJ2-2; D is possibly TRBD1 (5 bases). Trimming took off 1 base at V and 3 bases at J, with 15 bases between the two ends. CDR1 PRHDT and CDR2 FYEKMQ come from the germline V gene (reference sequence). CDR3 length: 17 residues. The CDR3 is CASSLEGPLPDTGELFF. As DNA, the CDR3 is TGTGCCAGCAGCTTAGAGGGGCCCCTCCCCGACACCGGGGAGCTGTTTTTT.

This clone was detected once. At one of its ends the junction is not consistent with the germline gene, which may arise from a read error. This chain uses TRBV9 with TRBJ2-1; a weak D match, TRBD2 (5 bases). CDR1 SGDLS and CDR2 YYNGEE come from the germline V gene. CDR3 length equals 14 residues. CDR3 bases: TGTGCCAGCAGCGTAGTCCCTAGCTACTATGAGCAGTTCTTC. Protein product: CASSVVPSYYEQFF.

The CDR3 DNA reads as TGTGCCAGTAGTATAACAGGGGCCCCGTACACTGAAGCTTTCTTT. Translating it yields CASSITGAPYTEAFF. The rearrangement links TRBV19 to TRBJ1-1; TRBD1 aligns across 7 bases. V was pared by 2 bases and J by 3 bases, with 6 bases of the junction left unmatched. The CDR3 covers 15 residues. Per germline, CDR1 LNHDA and CDR2 SQIVND (reference sequence).

CDR3 nucleotides: TGCGCCAGCAGCTATACTAGCCCTTCCTACAATGAGCAGTTCTTC. The encoded protein is CASSYTSPSYNEQFF. The chain has TRBV5-1 and TRBJ2-1, with D possibly matching TRBD2 (6 bases). Between the trimmed V and J ends, which lost 3 bases and 1 base, there was a span of 11 bases. CDR3 size: 15 residues. Germline V lookup: CDR1 SGHRS, CDR2 YFSETQ.

The CDR3 here is CASSLARESNEKLFF. The CDR3 DNA reads TGTGCCAGCAGCTTAGCGCGGGAGAGTAATGAAAAACTGTTTTTT. The chain combines TRBV7-9 with TRBJ1-4, with D unresolved. The CDR3 consists of 15 residues. V lost 0 bases, J lost 4 bases, and 9 bases lay in between. CDR1 and CDR2 (germline): SEHNR, FQNEAQ (reference sequence).

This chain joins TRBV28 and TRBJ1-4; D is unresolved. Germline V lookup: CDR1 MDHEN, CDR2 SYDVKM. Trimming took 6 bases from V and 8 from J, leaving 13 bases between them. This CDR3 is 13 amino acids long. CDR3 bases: TGTGCCAGCAGCCAAAACCGAGGCGAAAAACTGTTTTTT. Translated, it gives CASSQNRGEKLFF.

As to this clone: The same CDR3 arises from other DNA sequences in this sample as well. The CDR3 protein is CAIRGTSGDYNEQFF. Here the CDR3 DNA reads TGTGCCATCAGGGGGACTAGCGGAGACTACAATGAGCAGTTCTTC. The V call is TRBV10-3, the J call TRBJ2-1; TRBD2 matches 11 bases. With 6 bases clipped from V and 3 bases from J, the junction kept 4 bases outside the gene matches. The CDR3 spans 15 residues. CDR1 and CDR2 (germline): ENHRY, SYGVKD.

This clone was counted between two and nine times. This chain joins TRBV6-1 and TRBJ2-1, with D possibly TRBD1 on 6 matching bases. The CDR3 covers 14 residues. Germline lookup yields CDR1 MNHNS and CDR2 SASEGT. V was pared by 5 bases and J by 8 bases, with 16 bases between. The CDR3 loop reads CASSSYPQGYEQFF. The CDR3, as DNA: TGTGCCAGCAGTTCGTATCCACAGGGCTATGAGCAGTTCTTC.

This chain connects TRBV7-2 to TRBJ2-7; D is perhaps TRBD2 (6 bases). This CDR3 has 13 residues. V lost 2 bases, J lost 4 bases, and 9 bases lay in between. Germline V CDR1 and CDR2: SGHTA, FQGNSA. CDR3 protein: CASSLLAWYEQYF. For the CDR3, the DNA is TGTGCCAGCAGCTTACTAGCGTGGTACGAGCAGTACTTC.

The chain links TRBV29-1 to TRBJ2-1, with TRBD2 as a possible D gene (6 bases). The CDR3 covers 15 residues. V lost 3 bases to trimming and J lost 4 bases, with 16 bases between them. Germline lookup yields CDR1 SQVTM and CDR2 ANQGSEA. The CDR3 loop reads CSVETTSTRYNEQFF. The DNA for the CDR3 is TGCAGCGTTGAGACAACTAGCACACGTTACAATGAGCAGTTCTTC.

The CDR3 spells CASSVASRGSGNTIYF. The DNA of the CDR3 is TGTGCCAGCAGCGTAGCTTCCAGGGGCTCTGGAAACACCATATATTTT. This rearrangement joins TRBV9 to TRBJ1-3; a weak D match, TRBD1 (6 bases). CDR3 length: 16 amino acids. Trimming cost V 0 bases and J 0 bases, with 10 bases left between them. Germline CDR1 and CDR2: SGDLS and YYNGEE.

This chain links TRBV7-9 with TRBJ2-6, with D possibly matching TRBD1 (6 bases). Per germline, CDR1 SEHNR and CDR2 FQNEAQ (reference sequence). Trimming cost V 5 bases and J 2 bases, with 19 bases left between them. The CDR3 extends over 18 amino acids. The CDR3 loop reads CASSGPLGTPTGANVLTF. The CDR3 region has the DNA TGTGCCAGCAGCGGGCCGCTGGGGACACCTACTGGGGCCAACGTCCTGACTTTC.

CDR3: CASSSSYEQYF. CDR3 nucleotide sequence: TGTGCCAGCAGTTCGTCCTACGAGCAGTACTTC. The chain employs TRBV28 and TRBJ2-7; unclear D gene. CDR1 is MDHEN, CDR2 SYDVKM, per germline. This CDR3 comprises 11 residues. Trimming cost V 4 bases and J 1 base, with 2 bases left between them.

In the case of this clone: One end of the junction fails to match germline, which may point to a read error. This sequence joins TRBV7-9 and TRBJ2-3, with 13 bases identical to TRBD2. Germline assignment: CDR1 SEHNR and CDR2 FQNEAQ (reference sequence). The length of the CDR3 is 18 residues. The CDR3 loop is CSSSPGLAGRYSTDTQYF. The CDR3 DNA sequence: TGTTCCAGCAGCCCGGGACTAGCGGGAAGGTATAGCACAGATACGCAGTATTTT.

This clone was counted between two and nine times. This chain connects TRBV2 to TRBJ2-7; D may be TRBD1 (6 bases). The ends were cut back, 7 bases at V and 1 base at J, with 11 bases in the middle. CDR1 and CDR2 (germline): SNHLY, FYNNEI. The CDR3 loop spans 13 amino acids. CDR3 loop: CASTKTGSYEQYF. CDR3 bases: TGTGCCAGCACCAAGACAGGTTCCTACGAGCAGTACTTC. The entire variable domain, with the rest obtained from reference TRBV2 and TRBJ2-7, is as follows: EPEVTQTPSHQVTQMGQEVILRCVPISNHLYFYWYRQILGQKVEFLVSFYNNEISEKSEIFDDQFSVERPDGSNFTLKIRSTKLEDSAMYFCASTKTGSYEQYFGPGTRLTVT.

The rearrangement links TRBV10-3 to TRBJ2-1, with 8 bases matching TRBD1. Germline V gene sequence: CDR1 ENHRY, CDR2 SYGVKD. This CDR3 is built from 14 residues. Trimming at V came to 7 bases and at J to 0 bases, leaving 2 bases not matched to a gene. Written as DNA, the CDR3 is TGTGCCATCACAGGGGGCCGCTCCTACAATGAGCAGTTCTTC. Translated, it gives CAITGGRSYNEQFF.

Here the CDR3 DNA reads TGTGCCAGCAGCCCTGCGGGGGGTGGGCAGTCCCTCCACTTT. Translation gives CASSPAGGGQSLHF. This chain links TRBV9 with TRBJ1-6; D may be TRBD1 (5 bases). Trimming left V 4 bases short and J 14 bases short, with 19 bases between. The CDR3 runs 14 residues. Germline values: CDR1 SGDLS, CDR2 YYNGEE.

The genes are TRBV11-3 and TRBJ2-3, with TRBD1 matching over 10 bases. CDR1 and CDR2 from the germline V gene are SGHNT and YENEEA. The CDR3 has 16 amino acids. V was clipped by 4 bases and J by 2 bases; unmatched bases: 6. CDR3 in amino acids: CASSWGQGSNTDTQYF. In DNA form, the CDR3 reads TGTGCCAGCAGCTGGGGACAGGGGTCGAACACAGATACGCAGTATTTT.

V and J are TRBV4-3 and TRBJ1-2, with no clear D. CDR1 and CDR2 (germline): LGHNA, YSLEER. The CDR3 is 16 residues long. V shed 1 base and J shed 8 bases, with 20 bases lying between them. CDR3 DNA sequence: TGCGCCAGCAGCCAAGTGGGTTCGGGAGCCCCGGAAGGCTACACCTTC. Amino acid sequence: CASSQVGSGAPEGYTF.

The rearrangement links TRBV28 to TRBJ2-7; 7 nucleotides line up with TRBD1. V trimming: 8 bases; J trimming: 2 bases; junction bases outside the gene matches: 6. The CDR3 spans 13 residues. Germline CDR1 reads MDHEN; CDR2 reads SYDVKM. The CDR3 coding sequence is TGTGCCAGCGGGAAGGGGGCTCCCTACGAGCAGTACTTC. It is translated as CASGKGAPYEQYF.

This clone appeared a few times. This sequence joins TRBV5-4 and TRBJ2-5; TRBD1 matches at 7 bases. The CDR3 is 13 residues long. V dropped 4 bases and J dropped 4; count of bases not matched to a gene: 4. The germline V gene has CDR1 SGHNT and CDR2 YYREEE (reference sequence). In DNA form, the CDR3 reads TGTGCCAGCAGCAGGGGGCGCGGAGAGACCCAGTACTTC. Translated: CASSRGRGETQYF. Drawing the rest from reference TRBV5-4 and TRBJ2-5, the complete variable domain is ETGVTQSPTHLIKTRGQQVTLRCSSQSGHNTVSWYQQALGQGPQFIFQYYREEENGRGNFPPRFSGLQFPNYSSELNVNALELDDSALYLCASSRGRGETQYFGPGTRLLVL.